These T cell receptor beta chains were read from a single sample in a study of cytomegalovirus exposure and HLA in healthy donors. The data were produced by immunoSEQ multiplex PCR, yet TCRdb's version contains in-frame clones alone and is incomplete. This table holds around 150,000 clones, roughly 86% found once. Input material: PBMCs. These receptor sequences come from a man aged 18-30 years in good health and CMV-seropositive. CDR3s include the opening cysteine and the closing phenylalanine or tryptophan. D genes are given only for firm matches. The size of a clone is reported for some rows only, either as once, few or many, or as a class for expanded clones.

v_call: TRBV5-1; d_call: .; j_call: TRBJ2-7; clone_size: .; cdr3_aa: CASSPDRPAVYEQYF; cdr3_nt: TGCGCCAGCAGCCCTGACAGGCCAGCGGTCTACGAGCAGTACTTC
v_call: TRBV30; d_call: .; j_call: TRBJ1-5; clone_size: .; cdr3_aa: CAWSVRQGVQPQHF; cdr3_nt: TGTGCCTGGAGTGTGCGGCAGGGTGTTCAGCCCCAGCATTTT
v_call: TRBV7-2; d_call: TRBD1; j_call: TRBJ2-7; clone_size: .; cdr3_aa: CASSIGQGRSYEQYF; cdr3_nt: TGTGCCAGCAGCATCGGACAGGGCAGGTCCTACGAGCAGTACTTC
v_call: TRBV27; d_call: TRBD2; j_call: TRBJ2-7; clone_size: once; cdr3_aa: CASSYTPGGGLGEQYF; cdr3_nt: TGTGCCAGCAGTTATACACCGGGGGGGGGACTCGGCGAGCAGTACTTC
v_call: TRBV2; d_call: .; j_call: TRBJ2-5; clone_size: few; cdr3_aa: CASRPGTQETQYF; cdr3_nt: TGTGCCAGCAGGCCCGGGACACAAGAGACCCAGTACTTC
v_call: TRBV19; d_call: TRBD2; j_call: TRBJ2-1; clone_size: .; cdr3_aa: CASSKGQGLAGAPSYNEQFF; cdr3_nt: TGTGCCAGTAGTAAAGGACAGGGACTAGCGGGAGCCCCTTCCTACAATGAGCAGTTCTTC
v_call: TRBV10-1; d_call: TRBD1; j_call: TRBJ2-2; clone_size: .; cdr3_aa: CASSELLGQGPNTGELFF; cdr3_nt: TGCGCCAGCAGTGAGTTACTCGGACAGGGTCCAAACACCGGGGAGCTGTTTTTT
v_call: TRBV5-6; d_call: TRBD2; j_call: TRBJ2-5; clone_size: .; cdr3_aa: CASSFRTSGTGKETQYF; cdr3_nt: TGTGCCAGCAGCTTTCGGACTAGCGGGACGGGGAAAGAGACCCAGTACTTC
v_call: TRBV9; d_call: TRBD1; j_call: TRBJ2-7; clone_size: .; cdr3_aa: CASSVSADRDSVYEQYF; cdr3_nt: TGTGCCAGCAGCGTTTCTGCGGACAGGGATTCTGTCTACGAGCAGTACTTC
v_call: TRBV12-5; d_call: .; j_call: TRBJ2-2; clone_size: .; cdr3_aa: CASSGGELFF; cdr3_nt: TGTGCTAGTTCAGGAGGGGAGCTGTTTTTT
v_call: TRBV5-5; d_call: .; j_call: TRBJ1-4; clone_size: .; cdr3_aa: CASSLYGGAGEKLFF; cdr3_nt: TGTGCCAGCAGCTTGTACGGGGGGGCGGGAGAAAAACTGTTTTTT
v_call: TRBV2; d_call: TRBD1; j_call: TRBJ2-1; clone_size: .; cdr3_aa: CASSADRGAYNEQFF; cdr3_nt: TGTGCCAGCAGTGCCGACAGGGGTGCGTACAATGAGCAGTTCTTC
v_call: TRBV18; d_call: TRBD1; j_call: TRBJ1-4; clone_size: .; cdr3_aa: CASSPMGRSGTGTTNEKLFF; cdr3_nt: TGTGCCAGCTCACCAATGGGACGTTCCGGGACAGGTACTACTAATGAAAAACTGTTTTTT
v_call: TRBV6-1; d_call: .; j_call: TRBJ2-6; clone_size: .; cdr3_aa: CASTSSGANVLTF; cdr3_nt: TGTGCCAGCACTAGTTCCGGGGCCAACGTCCTGACTTTC
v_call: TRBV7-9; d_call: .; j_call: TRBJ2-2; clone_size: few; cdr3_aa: CASSLALNTGELFF; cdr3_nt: TGTGCCAGCAGCTTAGCCCTTAACACCGGGGAGCTGTTTTTT
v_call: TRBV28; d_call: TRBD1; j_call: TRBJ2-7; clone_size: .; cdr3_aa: CASSSGTGLRQYF; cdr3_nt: TGTGCCAGCAGTTCCGGGACAGGCTTGAGGCAGTACTTC
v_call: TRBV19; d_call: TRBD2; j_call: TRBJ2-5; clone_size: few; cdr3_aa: CASSPTSSQETQYF; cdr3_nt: TGTGCCAGTAGTCCGACTAGCTCCCAAGAGACCCAGTACTTC
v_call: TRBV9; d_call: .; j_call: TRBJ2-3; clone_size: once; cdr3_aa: CASSVFNADTQYF; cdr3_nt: TGTGCCAGCAGCGTATTCAATGCAGATACGCAGTATTTT
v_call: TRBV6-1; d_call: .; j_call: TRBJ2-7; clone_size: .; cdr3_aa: CASSESEVYEQYF; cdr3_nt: TGTGCCAGCAGTGAATCGGAGGTCTACGAGCAGTACTTC
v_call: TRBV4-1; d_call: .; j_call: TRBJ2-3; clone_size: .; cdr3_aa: CASSQWTVITDTQYF; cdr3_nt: TGCGCCAGCAGCCAATGGACAGTAATCACAGATACGCAGTATTTT
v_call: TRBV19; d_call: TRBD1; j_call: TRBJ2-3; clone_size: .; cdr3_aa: CASSSPGTGLGTDTQYF; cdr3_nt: TGTGCCAGTAGTAGTCCCGGGACAGGGTTAGGCACAGATACGCAGTATTTT
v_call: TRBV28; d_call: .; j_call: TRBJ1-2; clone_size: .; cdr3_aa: CASSLVDRNYGYTF; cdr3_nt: TGTGCCAGCAGTTTAGTCGACAGGAACTATGGCTACACCTTC
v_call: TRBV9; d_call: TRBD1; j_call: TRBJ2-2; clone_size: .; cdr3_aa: CASSSRQGFAPGELFF; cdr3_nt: TGTGCCAGCAGTTCCCGACAGGGCTTTGCCCCCGGGGAGCTGTTTTTT
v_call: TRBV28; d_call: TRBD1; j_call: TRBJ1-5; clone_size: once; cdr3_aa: CASSFLGTVNSNQPQHF; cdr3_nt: TGTGCCAGCAGTTTTTTGGGGACAGTTAATAGCAATCAGCCCCAGCATTTT
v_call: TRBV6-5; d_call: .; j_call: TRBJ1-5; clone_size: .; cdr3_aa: CASSYTGMDQPQHF; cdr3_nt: TGTGCCAGCAGTTACACAGGGATGGATCAGCCCCAGCATTTT
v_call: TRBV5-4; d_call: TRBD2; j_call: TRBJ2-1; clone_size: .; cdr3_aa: CASSGGRTYNEQFF; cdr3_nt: TGTGCCAGCAGTGGCGGGAGAACCTACAATGAGCAGTTCTTC
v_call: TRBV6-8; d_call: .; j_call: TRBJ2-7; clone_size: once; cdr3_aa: CASSHSTGTPGYEQYF; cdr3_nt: TGTGCCAGCAGTCACAGCACCGGGACACCGGGATACGAGCAGTACTTC
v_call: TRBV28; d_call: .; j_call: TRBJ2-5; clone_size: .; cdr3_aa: CASSFRGQETQYF; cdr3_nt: TGTGCCAGCAGTTTCAGGGGACAAGAGACCCAGTACTTC
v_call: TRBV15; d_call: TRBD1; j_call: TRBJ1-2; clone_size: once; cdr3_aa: CATSTDRGLSGYTF; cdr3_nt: TGTGCCACCAGCACCGACAGGGGGCTTAGTGGCTACACCTTC
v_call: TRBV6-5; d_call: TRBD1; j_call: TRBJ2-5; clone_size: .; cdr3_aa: CASSRDGQVKETQYF; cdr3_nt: TGTGCCAGCAGTAGAGACGGACAGGTAAAAGAGACCCAGTACTTC
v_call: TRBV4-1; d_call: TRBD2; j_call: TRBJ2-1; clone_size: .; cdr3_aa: CASSPSGSSYNEQFF; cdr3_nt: TGCGCCAGCAGCCCTAGCGGGAGCTCCTACAATGAGCAGTTCTTC
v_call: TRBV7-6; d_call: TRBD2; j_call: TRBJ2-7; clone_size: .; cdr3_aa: CASSAGSGTSGYEQYF; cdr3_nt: TGTGCCAGCAGCGCCGGCTCCGGGACTAGCGGCTACGAGCAGTACTTC
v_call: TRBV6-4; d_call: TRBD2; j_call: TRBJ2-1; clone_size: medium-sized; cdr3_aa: CASSDSTSGSEQFF; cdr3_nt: TGTGCCAGCAGTGACTCGACTAGCGGGAGTGAGCAGTTCTTC
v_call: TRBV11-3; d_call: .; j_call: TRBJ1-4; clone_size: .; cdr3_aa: CASSSQGPTNEKLFF; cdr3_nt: TGTGCCAGCAGCTCCCAGGGTCCAACTAATGAAAAACTGTTTTTT
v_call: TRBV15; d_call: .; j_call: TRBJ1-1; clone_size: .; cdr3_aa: CATSRPRKWPENTEAFF; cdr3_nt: TGTGCCACCAGCAGACCTAGGAAGTGGCCGGAGAACACTGAAGCTTTCTTT
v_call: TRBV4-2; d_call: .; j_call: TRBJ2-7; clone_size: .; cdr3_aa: CASSQDRGGPTEQYF; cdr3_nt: TGTGCCAGCAGCCAAGATCGAGGGGGTCCAACGGAGCAGTACTTC
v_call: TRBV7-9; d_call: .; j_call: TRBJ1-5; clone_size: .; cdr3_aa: CASSLEAGTQPQHF; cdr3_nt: TGTGCCAGCAGCTTAGAAGCGGGGACCCAGCCCCAGCATTTT
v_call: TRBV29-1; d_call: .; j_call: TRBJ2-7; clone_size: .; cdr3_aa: CSAAWGLTDSSSGRTTYEQYF; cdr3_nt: TGCAGCGCCGCATGGGGCCTCACGGACAGTTCCTCCGGGAGGACCACCTACGAGCAGTACTTC
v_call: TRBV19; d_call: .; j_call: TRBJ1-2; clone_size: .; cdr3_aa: CASSIGGNYGYTF; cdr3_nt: TGTGCCAGTAGTATAGGAGGGAACTATGGCTACACCTTC
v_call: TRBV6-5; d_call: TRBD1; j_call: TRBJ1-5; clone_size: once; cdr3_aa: CASRPGQGGSQPQHF; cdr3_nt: TGTGCCAGCAGGCCGGGACAGGGGGGTAGTCAGCCCCAGCATTTT
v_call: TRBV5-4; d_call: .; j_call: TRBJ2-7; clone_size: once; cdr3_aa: CASSLEQGPSYEQYF; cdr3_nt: TGTGCCAGCAGCTTGGAGCAGGGGCCCTCTTACGAGCAGTACTTC
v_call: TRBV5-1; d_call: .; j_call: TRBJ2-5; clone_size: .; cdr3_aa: CASSLPQETQYF; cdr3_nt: TGCGCCAGCAGCTTGCCTCAAGAGACCCAGTACTTC
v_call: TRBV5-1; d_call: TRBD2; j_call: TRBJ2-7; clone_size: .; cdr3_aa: CASSLGLAGATHSDYEQYF; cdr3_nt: TGCGCCAGCAGCTTGGGGCTAGCGGGGGCAACTCACTCCGACTACGAGCAGTACTTC
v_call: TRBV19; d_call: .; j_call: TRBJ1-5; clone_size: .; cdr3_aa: CASSIPRELQPQHF; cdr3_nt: TGTGCCAGTAGTATCCCTAGAGAGCTTCAGCCCCAGCATTTT
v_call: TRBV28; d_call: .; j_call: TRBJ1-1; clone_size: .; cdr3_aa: CASSLAGAQGNTEAFF; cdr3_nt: TGTGCCAGCAGTTTAGCAGGGGCGCAGGGGAACACTGAAGCTTTCTTT
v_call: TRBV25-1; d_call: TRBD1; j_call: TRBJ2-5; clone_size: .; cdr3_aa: CASRAATGGEETQYF; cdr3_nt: TGTGCCAGCAGGGCCGCCACAGGGGGCGAGGAGACCCAGTACTTC
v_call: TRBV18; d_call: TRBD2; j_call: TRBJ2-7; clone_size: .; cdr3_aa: CASSPTTSGRTREQYF; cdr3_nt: TGTGCCAGCTCACCGACGACTAGCGGGAGAACGCGGGAGCAGTACTTC
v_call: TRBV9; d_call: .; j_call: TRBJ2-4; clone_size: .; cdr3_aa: CASSVAKGQGAKNIQYF; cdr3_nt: TGTGCCAGCAGCGTAGCTAAAGGCCAGGGGGCCAAAAACATTCAGTACTTC
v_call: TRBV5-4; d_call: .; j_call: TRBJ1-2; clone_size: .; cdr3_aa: CASSQSAQNYGYTF; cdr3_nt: TGTGCCAGCAGCCAGTCCGCACAGAACTATGGCTACACCTTC
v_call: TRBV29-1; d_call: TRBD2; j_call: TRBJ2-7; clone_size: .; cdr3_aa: CSVGGTDTYEQYF; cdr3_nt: TGCAGCGTGGGAGGGACGGATACCTACGAGCAGTACTTC